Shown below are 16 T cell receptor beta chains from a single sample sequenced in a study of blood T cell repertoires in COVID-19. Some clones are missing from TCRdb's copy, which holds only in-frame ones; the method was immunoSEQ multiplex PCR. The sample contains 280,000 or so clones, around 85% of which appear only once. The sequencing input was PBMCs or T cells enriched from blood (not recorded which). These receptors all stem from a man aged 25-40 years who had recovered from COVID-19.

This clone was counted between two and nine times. The CDR3, as DNA: TGTGCCAGCAGTTACGAGGGAAGTCACACCGGGGAGCTGTTTTTT. Its protein is CASSYEGSHTGELFF. V is TRBV6-6 and J is TRBJ2-2, with D tentatively TRBD2 (5 bases). Looked up from germline, CDR1 is MNHNY and CDR2 is SVGAGI (reference sequence). Trimming removed 2 bases at V and 3 bases at J, with 10 bases between. The CDR3 is 15 residues long.

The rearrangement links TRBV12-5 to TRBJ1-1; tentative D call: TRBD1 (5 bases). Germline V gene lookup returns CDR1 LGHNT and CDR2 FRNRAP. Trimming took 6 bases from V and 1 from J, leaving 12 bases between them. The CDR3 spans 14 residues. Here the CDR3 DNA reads TGTGCTAGTGGGCCGGACATTAAGAACACTGAAGCTTTCTTT. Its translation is CASGPDIKNTEAFF.

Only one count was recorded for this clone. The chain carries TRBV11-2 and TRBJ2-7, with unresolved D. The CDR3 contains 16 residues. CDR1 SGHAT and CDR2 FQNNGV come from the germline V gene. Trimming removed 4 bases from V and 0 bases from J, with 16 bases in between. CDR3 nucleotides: TGTGCCAGCAGCTCCTCTGGGCCAGACCTCTCCTACGAGCAGTACTTC. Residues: CASSSSGPDLSYEQYF.

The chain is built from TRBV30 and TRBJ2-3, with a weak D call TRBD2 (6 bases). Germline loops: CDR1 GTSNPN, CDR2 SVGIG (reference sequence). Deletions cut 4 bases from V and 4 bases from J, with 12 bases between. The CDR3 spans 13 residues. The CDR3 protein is CAWKIASADTQYF. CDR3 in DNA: TGTGCCTGGAAGATAGCTAGCGCAGATACGCAGTATTTT.

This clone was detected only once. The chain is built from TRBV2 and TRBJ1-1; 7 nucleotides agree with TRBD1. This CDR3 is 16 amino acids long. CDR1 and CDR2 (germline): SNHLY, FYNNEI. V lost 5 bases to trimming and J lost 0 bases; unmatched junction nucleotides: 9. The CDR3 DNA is TGTGCCAGCAGTCAAATTAGGGGGCGCCTGAACACTGAAGCTTTCTTT. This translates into CASSQIRGRLNTEAFF. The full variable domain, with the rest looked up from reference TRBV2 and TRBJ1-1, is EPEVTQTPSHQVTQMGQEVILRCVPISNHLYFYWYRQILGQKVEFLVSFYNNEISEKSEIFDDQFSVERPDGSNFTLKIRSTKLEDSAMYFCASSQIRGRLNTEAFFGQGTRLTVV.

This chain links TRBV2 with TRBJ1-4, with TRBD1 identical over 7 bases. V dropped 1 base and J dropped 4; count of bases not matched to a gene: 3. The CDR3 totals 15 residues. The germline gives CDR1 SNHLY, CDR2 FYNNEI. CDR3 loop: CASSEEGGINEKLFF. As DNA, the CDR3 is TGTGCCAGCAGTGAAGAAGGGGGCATTAATGAAAAACTGTTTTTT.

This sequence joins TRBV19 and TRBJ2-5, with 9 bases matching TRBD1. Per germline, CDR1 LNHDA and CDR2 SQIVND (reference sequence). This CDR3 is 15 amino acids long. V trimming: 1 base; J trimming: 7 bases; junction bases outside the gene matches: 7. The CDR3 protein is CASSIAGTGSGTQYF. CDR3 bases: TGTGCCAGTAGTATAGCCGGGACAGGGTCGGGGACCCAGTACTTC. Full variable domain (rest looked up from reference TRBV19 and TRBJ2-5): DGGITQSPKYLFRKEGQNVTLSCEQNLNHDAMYWYRQDPGQGLRLIYYSQIVNDFQKGDIAEGYSVSREKKESFPLTVTSAQKNPTAFYLCASSIAGTGSGTQYFGPGTRLLVL.

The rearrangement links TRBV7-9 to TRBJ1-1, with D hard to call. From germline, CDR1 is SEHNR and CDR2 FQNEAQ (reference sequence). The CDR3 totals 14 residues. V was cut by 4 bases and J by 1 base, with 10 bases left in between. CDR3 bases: TGTGCCAGCAGCTCGCCAACAACGAACACTGAAGCTTTCTTT. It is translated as CASSSPTTNTEAFF.

CDR3: CASSELSINQPQHF. In nucleotides, the CDR3 is TGTGCCAGCAGTGAACTAAGCATCAATCAGCCCCAGCATTTT. The rearrangement joins TRBV2 to TRBJ1-5; no firm D call. Germline CDR1 is SNHLY and CDR2 is FYNNEI. This CDR3 is built from 14 residues. The V end lost 2 bases, the J end lost 3 bases, and 8 bases lay between the germline ends.

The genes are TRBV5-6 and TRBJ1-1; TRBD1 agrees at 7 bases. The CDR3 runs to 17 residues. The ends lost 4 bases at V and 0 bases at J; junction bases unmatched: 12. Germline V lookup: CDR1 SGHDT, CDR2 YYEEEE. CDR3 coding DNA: TGTGCCAGCAGCGACGGACAGGCCCTGGGGATGAACACTGAAGCTTTCTTT. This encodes CASSDGQALGMNTEAFF.

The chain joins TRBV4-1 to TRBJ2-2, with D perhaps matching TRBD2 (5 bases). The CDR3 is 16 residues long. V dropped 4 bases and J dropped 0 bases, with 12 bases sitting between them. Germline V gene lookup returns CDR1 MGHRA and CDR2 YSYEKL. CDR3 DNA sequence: TGCGCCAGCAGCCGATACGGGGATGCGAACACCGGGGAGCTGTTTTTT. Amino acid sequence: CASSRYGDANTGELFF.

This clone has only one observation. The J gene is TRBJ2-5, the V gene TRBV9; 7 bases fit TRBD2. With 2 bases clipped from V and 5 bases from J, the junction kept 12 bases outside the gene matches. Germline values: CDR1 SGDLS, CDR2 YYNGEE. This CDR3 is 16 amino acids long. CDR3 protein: CASSVATGTIGETQYF. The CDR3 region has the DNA TGTGCCAGCAGCGTCGCAACCGGGACTATAGGGGAGACCCAGTACTTC.

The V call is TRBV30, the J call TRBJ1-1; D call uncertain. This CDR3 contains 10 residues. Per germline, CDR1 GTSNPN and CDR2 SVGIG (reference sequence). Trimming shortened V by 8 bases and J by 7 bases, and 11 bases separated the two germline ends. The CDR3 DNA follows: TGTGCCGGAGGGCCGAATGAAGCTTTCTTT. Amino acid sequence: CAGGPNEAFF.

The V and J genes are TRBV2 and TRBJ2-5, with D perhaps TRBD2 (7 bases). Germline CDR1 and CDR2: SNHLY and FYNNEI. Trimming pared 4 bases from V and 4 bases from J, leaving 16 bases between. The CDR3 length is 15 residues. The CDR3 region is CASSARAGAPETQYF. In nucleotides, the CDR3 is TGTGCCAGCAGTGCTCGGGCGGGGGCCCCAGAGACCCAGTACTTC.

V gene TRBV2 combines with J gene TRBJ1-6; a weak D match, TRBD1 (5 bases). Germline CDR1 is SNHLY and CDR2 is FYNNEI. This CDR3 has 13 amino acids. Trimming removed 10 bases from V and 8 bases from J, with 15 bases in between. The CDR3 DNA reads TGTGCCAACCAGCAGGGACTCTATTCACCCCTCCACTTT. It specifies CANQQGLYSPLHF.

CDR3 region: CSVEGLRNNEQFF. CDR3 nucleotide sequence: TGCAGCGTTGAAGGTCTTAGAAACAATGAGCAGTTCTTC. This sequence joins TRBV29-1 and TRBJ2-1; D is unclear. The V end lost 1 base, the J end lost 5 bases, and 9 bases lay between the germline ends. This CDR3 is built from 13 residues. Germline lookup yields CDR1 SQVTM and CDR2 ANQGSEA.